This T cell receptor (beta chain) was documented in a study of T-cell reconstitution after alpha-beta-depleted transplantation in children. Library preparation (for TCRbeta) was performed with unique molecular identifiers. Via MiXCR, TCRdb re-called the PCR reads, giving one row per CDR3 protein. The data contain roughly 570,000 distinct CDR3 sequences, more than 20% of them singletons. General study points: Fresh T-cell production supplied most of the T-cell counts and diversity seen one year after transplant. Surviving thymic progenitors and recipient T cells were the source of high TCRbeta diversity at day 60 in some patients. Reportedly, roughly two months post-transplant, alpha-beta T cells arose from several hundred expanded graft clones.

This clonotype appeared a few times. The antigen is undetermined. Germline lookup yields CDR1 MGHRA and CDR2 YSYEKL. This CDR3 is 16 amino acids long. V dropped 2 bases and J dropped 4; count of bases not matched to a gene: 7. The chain joins TRBV4-1 to TRBJ2-1; 8 bases map to TRBD2. The TCR was taken from a boy in the first two years of life with Wiskott-Aldrich syndrome, due to receive a stem cell transplant. The sample was PBMCs, taken before TCRalphabeta/CD19-depleted stem cell transplant. CDR3 protein: CASSQSREGRYNEQFF. CDR3 nucleotide sequence: TGCGCCAGCAGCCAATCTCGGGAGGGCCGGTACAATGAGCAGTTCTTC.